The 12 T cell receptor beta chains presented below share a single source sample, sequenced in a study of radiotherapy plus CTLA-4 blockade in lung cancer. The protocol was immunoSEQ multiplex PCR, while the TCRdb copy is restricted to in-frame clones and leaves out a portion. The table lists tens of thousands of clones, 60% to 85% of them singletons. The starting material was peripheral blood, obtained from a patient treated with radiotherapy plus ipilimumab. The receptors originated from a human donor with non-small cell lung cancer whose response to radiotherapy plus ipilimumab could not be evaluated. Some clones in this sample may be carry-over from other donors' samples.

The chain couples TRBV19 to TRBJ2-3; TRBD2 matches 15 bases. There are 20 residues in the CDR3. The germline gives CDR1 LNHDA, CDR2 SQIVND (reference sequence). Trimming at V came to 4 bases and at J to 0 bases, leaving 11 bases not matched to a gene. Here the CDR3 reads CASSKPPGTSGGLSTDTQYF. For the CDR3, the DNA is TGTGCCAGTAGTAAGCCCCCCGGGACTAGCGGGGGGCTTAGCACAGATACGCAGTATTTT.

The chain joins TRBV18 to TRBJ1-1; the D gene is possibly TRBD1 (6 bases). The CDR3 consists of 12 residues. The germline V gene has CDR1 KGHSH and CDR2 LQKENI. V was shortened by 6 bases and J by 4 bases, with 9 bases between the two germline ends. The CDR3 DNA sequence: TGTGCCAGCTCTTCGGACAGCACTGAAGCTTTCTTT. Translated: CASSSDSTEAFF.

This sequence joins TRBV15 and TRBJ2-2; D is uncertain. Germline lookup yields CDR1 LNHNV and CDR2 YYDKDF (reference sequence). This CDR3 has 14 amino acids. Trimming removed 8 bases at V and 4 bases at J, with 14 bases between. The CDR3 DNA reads TGTGCCACCGGCCCGGGTGAGAGCACCGGGGAGCTGTTTTTT. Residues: CATGPGESTGELFF.

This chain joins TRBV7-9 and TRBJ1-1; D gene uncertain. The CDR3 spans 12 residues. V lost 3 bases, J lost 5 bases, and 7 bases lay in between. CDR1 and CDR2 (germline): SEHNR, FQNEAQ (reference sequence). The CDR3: CASSFRETEAFF. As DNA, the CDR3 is TGTGCCAGCAGCTTCCGGGAGACTGAAGCTTTCTTT.

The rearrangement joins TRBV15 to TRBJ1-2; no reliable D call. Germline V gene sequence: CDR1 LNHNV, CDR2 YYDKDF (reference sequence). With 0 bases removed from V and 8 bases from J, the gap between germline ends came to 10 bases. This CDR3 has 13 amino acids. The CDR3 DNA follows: TGTGCCACCAGCAGAGAGACACAGCTGGGCTACACCTTC. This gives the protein CATSRETQLGYTF.

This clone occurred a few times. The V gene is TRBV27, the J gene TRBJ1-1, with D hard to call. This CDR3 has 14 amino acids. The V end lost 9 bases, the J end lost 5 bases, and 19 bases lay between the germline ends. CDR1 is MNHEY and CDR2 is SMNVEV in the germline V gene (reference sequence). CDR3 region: CASRYSTGSTEAFF. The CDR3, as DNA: TGTGCCAGTAGGTATTCTACGGGTTCGACTGAAGCTTTCTTT.

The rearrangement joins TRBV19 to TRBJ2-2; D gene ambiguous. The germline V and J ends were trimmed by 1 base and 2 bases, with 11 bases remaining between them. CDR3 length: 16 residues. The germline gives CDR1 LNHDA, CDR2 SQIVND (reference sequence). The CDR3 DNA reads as TGTGCCAGTAGTATAGGTACGGAGATCAACACCGGGGAGCTGTTTTTT. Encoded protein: CASSIGTEINTGELFF.

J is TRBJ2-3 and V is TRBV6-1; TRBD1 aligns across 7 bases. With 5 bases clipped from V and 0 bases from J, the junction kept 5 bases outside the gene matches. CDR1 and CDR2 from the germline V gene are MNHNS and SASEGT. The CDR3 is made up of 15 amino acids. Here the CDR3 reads CASSSTGASTDTQYF. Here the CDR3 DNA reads TGTGCCAGCAGTTCAACAGGGGCCAGCACAGATACGCAGTATTTT.

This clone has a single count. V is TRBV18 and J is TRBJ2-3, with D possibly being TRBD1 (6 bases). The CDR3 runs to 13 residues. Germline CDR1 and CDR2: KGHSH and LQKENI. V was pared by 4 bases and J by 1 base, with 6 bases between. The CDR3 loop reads CASSQGGTDTQYF. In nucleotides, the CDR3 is TGTGCCAGCTCACAGGGGGGCACAGATACGCAGTATTTT.

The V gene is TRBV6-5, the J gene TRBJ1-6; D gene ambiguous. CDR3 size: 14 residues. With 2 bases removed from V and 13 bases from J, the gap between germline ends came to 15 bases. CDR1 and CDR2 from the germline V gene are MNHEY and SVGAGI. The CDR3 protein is CASSYNNGPFPLHF. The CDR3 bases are TGTGCCAGCAGTTACAATAATGGCCCCTTCCCCCTCCACTTT.

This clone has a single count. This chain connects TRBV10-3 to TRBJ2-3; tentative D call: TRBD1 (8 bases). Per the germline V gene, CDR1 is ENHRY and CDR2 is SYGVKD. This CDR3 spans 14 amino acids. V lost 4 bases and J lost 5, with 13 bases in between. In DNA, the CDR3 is TGTGCCATCAGTGGCACAGGGGGGGGAGATACGCAGTATTTT. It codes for CAISGTGGGDTQYF.

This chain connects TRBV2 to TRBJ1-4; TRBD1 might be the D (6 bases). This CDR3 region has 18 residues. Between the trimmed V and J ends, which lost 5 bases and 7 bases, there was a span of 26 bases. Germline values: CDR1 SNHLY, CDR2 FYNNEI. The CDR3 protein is CASSTSQGRAGFSEKLFF. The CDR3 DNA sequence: TGTGCCAGCAGTACTTCACAGGGACGGGCTGGTTTCTCTGAAAAACTGTTTTTT.